This entry lists 17 T cell receptor beta chains sequenced from one sample in a study of cytomegalovirus exposure and HLA in healthy donors. PCR employed 60 Vbeta and 13 Jbeta primers. Produced via immunoSEQ multiplex PCR; TCRdb's table is partial and in-frame only. Of approximately 130,000 clones in the sample, over 75% are singletons; the top ten hold around 1.4%. Sample: PBMCs. Receptors were obtained from a woman aged 18 to 35 in good health and CMV-seronegative.

The chain combines TRBV4-1 with TRBJ2-1; 8 nucleotides align to TRBD2. V trimming: 4 bases; J trimming: 2 bases; junction bases outside the gene matches: 7. The germline CDR1 and CDR2 sequences are MGHRA and YSYEKL. This CDR3 region has 16 residues. Here the CDR3 reads CASSLRSGSTYNEQFF. In DNA, the CDR3 is TGCGCCAGCAGCCTAAGGAGCGGGAGCACCTACAATGAGCAGTTCTTC.

This clone came up once. The rearrangement links TRBV29-1 to TRBJ2-5; D remains ambiguous. The germline V gene encodes CDR1 SQVTM and CDR2 ANQGSEA. The germline V and J ends were trimmed by 4 bases and 2 bases, with 14 bases remaining between them. This CDR3 contains 14 residues. CDR3: CSVAWSGFQETQYF. The CDR3 nucleotides read TGCAGCGTTGCATGGTCGGGTTTTCAAGAGACCCAGTACTTC.

This clone showed up just once. The V call is TRBV11-3, the J call TRBJ1-1; D not certain. The V end lost 4 bases, the J end lost 5 bases, and 11 bases lay between the germline ends. Per the germline V gene, CDR1 is SGHNT and CDR2 is YENEEA. The CDR3 sequence is 13 residues long. CDR3 loop: CASSSSRETEAFF. CDR3 DNA sequence: TGTGCCAGCAGCTCTAGTAGGGAGACTGAAGCTTTCTTT.

The chain carries TRBV7-6 and TRBJ2-1; D might be TRBD2 (5 bases). Looked up from germline, CDR1 is SGHVS and CDR2 is FNYEAQ. V lost 4 bases and J 4 bases, leaving 11 bases between the germline ends. This CDR3 is built from 14 residues. DNA of the CDR3: TGTGCCAGCAGCTATAGCGTCCCATACAATGAGCAGTTCTTC. Its translation is CASSYSVPYNEQFF.

The V call is TRBV7-9, the J call TRBJ2-3; 11 nucleotides agree with TRBD2. The V segment lost 1 base and the J segment 3 bases; nucleotides outside the gene matches: 9. This CDR3 has 18 residues. CDR1 SEHNR and CDR2 FQNEAQ come from the germline V gene (reference sequence). CDR3 amino acids: CASSLVRSSGGSTDTQYF. For the CDR3, the DNA is TGTGCCAGCAGCTTAGTCAGGTCTAGCGGGGGGTCAACAGATACGCAGTATTTT.

J is TRBJ1-2 and V is TRBV11-2, with D perhaps matching TRBD1 (6 bases). Germline values: CDR1 SGHAT, CDR2 FQNNGV. This CDR3 region has 13 residues. V was trimmed by 6 bases and J by 7 bases, leaving 15 bases between them. The CDR3 loop reads CASRPRGHTGYTF. CDR3 nucleotide sequence: TGTGCCAGCAGGCCACGGGGACACACTGGCTACACCTTC.

CDR3 sequence (DNA): TGTGCCAGCAGCTTGGAGCGCGGCTATGGCTACACCTTC. Translated, it gives CASSLERGYGYTF. The gene calls are TRBV5-4 and TRBJ1-2, with D hard to call. This CDR3 region has 13 residues. The ends were cut back, 0 bases at V and 4 bases at J, with 7 bases in the middle. Germline loops: CDR1 SGHNT, CDR2 YYREEE (reference sequence).

This clone was detected only a few times. The V gene is TRBV5-1, the J gene TRBJ2-5; 9 bases agree with TRBD1. J gave up 3 bases and V 3 bases, and 9 bases lay outside the gene matches. Per the germline V gene, CDR1 is SGHRS and CDR2 is YFSETQ. The CDR3 is 16 amino acids. Here the CDR3 DNA reads TGCGCCAGCAGCTACTTACCGGGACAGGGAAAAGAGACCCAGTACTTC. Protein product: CASSYLPGQGKETQYF.

The chain combines TRBV6-5 with TRBJ2-5; 7 bases line up with TRBD1. CDR3 size: 14 residues. CDR1 and CDR2 from the germline V gene are MNHEY and SVGAGI. Unmatched junction bases numbered 5, after V lost 2 bases and J lost 5 bases. Written as DNA, the CDR3 is TGTGCCAGCAGTTACGAGGGGGCGCGGGAGACCCAGTACTTC. Protein product: CASSYEGARETQYF.

The chain couples TRBV6-6 to TRBJ2-1, with a tentative D call TRBD1 (6 bases). There are 16 residues in the CDR3. Germline V lookup: CDR1 MNHNY, CDR2 SVGAGI (reference sequence). V lost 0 bases to trimming and J lost 8 bases, with 17 bases between them. The CDR3, as DNA: TGTGCCAGCAGTTACTCGAGTGGGGGCGCGATCGATGAGCAGTTCTTC. Its translation is CASSYSSGGAIDEQFF.

The chain couples TRBV9 to TRBJ1-5; 7 nucleotides align to TRBD1. The CDR3 has 15 residues. J was trimmed by 1 base and V by 4 bases; bases with no gene match: 5. The germline V gene encodes CDR1 SGDLS and CDR2 YYNGEE. CDR3: CASSPDRASNQPQHF. CDR3 nucleotides: TGTGCCAGCAGCCCCGACAGGGCCAGCAATCAGCCCCAGCATTTT.

The CDR3 loop is CASSSRQGWSYEQYF. Here the CDR3 DNA reads TGTGCCAGTAGTTCCCGACAGGGGTGGTCCTACGAGCAGTACTTC. V gene TRBV19 combines with J gene TRBJ2-7; 8 bases match TRBD1. This CDR3 spans 15 amino acids. Per germline, CDR1 LNHDA and CDR2 SQIVND (reference sequence). V shed 5 bases, J shed 1 base, and the junction held 7 bases outside the gene matches.

This clone has a single count. One junction end does not reproduce the germline sequence, and a read error may be involved. V and J are TRBV13 and TRBJ2-6, with TRBD2 matching over 8 bases. The CDR3 runs 15 residues. The germline V gene has CDR1 PRHDT and CDR2 FYEKMQ (reference sequence). Written as DNA, the CDR3 is TGTGCCAGCAGCACGGGGGGGAAAGGGGCCAACGGCCTGACTTTC. Amino acid sequence: CASSTGGKGANGLTF. Using reference TRBV13 and TRBJ2-6 for the parts outside the CDR3, the full variable domain is AAGVIQSPRHLIKEKRETATLKCYPIPRHDTVYWYQQGPGQDPQFLISFYEKMQSDKGSIPDRFSAQQFSDYHSELNMSSLELGDSALYFCASSTGGKGANGLTFGAGSRLTVL.

The gene calls are TRBV7-2 and TRBJ1-2; no clear D gene. The CDR3 is 14 residues long. Germline V CDR1 and CDR2: SGHTA, FQGNSA. V lost 3 bases to trimming and J lost 4 bases, with 12 bases between them. CDR3 nucleotides: TGTGCCAGCAGCTTTGAGGGTTTGGTCTATGGCTACACCTTC. This encodes CASSFEGLVYGYTF.

The rearrangement uses TRBV30 and TRBJ1-5; D possibly corresponds to TRBD1 (6 bases). The V gene's germline CDR1 is GTSNPN and CDR2 SVGIG (reference sequence). V lost 3 bases to trimming and J lost 1 base, with 13 bases between them. The CDR3 covers 15 residues. CDR3 DNA: TGTGCCTGGAGCTCACAGGGTCTCAGCAATCAGCCCCAGCATTTT. Protein: CAWSSQGLSNQPQHF.

The rearrangement links TRBV6-6 to TRBJ2-7; D is possibly TRBD1 (6 bases). The V end lost 5 bases, the J end lost 5 bases, and 19 bases lay between the germline ends. The CDR3 consists of 15 residues. Germline V gene lookup returns CDR1 MNHNY and CDR2 SVGAGI (reference sequence). CDR3 region: CASSKITGPKNEQYF. As DNA, the CDR3 is TGTGCCAGCAGTAAAATCACAGGGCCCAAGAACGAGCAGTACTTC.

V is TRBV9 and J is TRBJ2-4; 8 bases are shared with TRBD2. J was trimmed by 2 bases and V by 3 bases; bases with no gene match: 10. Per germline, CDR1 SGDLS and CDR2 YYNGEE. The length of the CDR3 is 17 residues. The CDR3 protein is CASSASRSSGTKNIQYF. CDR3 bases: TGTGCCAGCAGCGCTTCTCGGAGTAGCGGGACCAAAAACATTCAGTACTTC. Full variable domain (remainder filled in from reference TRBV9 and TRBJ2-4): DSGVTQTPKHLITATGQRVTLRCSPRSGDLSVYWYQQSLDQGLQFLIQYYNGEERAKGNILERFSAQQFPDLHSELNLSSLELGDSALYFCASSASRSSGTKNIQYFGAGTRLSVL.